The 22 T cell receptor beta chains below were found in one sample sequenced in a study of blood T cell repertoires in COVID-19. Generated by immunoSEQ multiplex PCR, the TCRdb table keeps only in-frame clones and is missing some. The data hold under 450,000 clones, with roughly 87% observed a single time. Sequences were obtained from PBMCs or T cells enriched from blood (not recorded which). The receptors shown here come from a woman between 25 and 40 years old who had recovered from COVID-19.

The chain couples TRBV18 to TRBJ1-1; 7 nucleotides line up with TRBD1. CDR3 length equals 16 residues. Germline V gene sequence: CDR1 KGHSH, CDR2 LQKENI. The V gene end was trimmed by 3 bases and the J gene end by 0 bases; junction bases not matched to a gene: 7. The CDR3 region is CASSPRDSPMNTEAFF. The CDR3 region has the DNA TGTGCCAGCTCACCCCGGGACAGCCCAATGAACACTGAAGCTTTCTTT.

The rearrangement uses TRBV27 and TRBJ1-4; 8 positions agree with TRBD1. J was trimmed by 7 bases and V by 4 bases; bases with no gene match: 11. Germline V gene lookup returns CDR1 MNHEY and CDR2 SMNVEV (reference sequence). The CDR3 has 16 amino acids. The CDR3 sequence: CASSWKTGTGFEKLFF. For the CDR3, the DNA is TGTGCCAGCAGTTGGAAGACCGGGACAGGATTTGAAAAACTGTTTTTT.

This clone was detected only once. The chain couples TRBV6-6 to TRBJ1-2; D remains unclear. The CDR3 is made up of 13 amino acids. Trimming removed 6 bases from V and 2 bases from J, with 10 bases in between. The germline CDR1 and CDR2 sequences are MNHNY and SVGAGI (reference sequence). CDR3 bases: TGTGCCAGCAGGCGTGAGGGCAACTATGGCTACACCTTC. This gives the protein CASRREGNYGYTF.

CDR3 sequence: CASSTRRGYTF. The CDR3, as DNA: TGTGCCAGTAGTACCAGGAGGGGCTACACCTTC. The chain links TRBV19 to TRBJ1-2; D gene unclear. V gave up 4 bases and J gave up 8 bases, with 8 bases separating them. The CDR3 sequence is 11 residues long. CDR1 and CDR2 (germline): LNHDA, SQIVND (reference sequence).

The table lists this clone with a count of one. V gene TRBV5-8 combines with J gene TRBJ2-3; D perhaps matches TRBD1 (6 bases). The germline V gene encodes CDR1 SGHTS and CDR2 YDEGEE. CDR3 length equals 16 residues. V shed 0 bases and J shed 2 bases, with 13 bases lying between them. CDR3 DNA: TGTGCCAGCAGCTTGGCCTCCGGGACAACCACAGATACGCAGTATTTT. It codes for CASSLASGTTTDTQYF.

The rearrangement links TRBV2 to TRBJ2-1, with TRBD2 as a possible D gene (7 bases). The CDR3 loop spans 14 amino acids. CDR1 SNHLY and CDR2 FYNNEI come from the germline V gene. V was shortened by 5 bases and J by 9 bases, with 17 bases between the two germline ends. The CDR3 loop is CASSRIGGGGEQFF. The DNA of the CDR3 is TGTGCCAGCAGTCGGATTGGGGGCGGGGGTGAGCAGTTCTTC.

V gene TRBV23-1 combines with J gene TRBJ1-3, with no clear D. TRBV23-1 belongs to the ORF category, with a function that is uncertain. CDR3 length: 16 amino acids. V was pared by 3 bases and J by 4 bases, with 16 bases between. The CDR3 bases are TGCGCCAGCAGTCAGCCGCTTCGGGTTCTCGGAAACACCATATATTTT. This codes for CASSQPLRVLGNTIYF.

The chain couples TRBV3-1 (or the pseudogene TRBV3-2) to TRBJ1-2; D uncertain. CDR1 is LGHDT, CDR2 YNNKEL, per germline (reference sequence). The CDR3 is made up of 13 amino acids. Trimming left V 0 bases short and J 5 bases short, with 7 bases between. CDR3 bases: TGTGCCAGCAGCCAAGATTTACAGTATGGCTACACCTTC. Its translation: CASSQDLQYGYTF.

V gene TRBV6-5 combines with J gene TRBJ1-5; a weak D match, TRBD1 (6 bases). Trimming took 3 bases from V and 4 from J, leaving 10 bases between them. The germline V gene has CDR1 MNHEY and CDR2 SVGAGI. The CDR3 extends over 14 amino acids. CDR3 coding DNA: TGTGCCAGCAGTTATTATACAGGGAATCAGCCCCAGCATTTT. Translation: CASSYYTGNQPQHF.

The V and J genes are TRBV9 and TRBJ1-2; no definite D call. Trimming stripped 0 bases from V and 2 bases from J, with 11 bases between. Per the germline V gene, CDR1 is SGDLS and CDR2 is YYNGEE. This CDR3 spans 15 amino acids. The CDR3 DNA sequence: TGTGCCAGCAGCGTAGGGGGAAGGGAGAACTATGGCTACACCTTC. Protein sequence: CASSVGGRENYGYTF. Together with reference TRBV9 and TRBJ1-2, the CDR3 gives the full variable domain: DSGVTQTPKHLITATGQRVTLRCSPRSGDLSVYWYQQSLDQGLQFLIQYYNGEERAKGNILERFSAQQFPDLHSELNLSSLELGDSALYFCASSVGGRENYGYTFGSGTRLTVV.

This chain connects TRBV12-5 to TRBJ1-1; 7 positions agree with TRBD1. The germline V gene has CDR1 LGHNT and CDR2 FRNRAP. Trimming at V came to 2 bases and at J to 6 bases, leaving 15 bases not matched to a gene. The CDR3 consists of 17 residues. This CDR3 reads CASGLTRQGLPLSEAFF. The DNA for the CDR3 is TGTGCTAGTGGTTTGACCCGACAGGGTCTGCCGTTATCTGAAGCTTTCTTT.

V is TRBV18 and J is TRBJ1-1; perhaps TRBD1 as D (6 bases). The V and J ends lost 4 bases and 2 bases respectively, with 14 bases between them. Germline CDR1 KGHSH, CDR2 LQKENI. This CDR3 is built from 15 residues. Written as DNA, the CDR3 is TGTGCCAGCTCACGAGGGGGTCAAAGAAACACTGAAGCTTTCTTT. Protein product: CASSRGGQRNTEAFF.

CDR3 DNA: TGTGCCAGCAGCCCCGGGACAACTTATGGCTACACCTTC. Protein: CASSPGTTYGYTF. The gene calls are TRBV7-2 and TRBJ1-2; perhaps TRBD1 as D (6 bases). The germline V gene has CDR1 SGHTA and CDR2 FQGNSA. This CDR3 is 13 amino acids long. The V end was cut by 5 bases, the J end by 5 bases, with 12 bases between.

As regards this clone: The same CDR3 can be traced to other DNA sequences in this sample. The CDR3 region is CASSPGLAGYNEQFF. The CDR3, as DNA: TGTGCCAGCTCACCGGGACTAGCGGGATACAATGAGCAGTTCTTC. The chain employs TRBV18 and TRBJ2-1; 13 bases fit TRBD2. Trimming cost V 3 bases and J 4 bases; bases outside gene matches: 0. Germline CDR1 is KGHSH and CDR2 is LQKENI. This CDR3 spans 15 amino acids.

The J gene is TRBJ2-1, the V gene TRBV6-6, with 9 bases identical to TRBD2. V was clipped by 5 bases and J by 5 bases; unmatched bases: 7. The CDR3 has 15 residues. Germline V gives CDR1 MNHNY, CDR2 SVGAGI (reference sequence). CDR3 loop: CASSPPGLANNEQFF. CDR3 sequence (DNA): TGTGCCAGCAGTCCACCGGGACTAGCTAACAATGAGCAGTTCTTC.

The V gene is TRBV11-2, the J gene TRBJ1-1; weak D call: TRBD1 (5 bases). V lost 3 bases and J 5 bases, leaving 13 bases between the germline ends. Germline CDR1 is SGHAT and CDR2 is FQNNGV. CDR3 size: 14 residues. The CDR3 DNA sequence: TGTGCCAGCAGCTTCGATCGGGCAGGGACTGAAGCTTTCTTT. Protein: CASSFDRAGTEAFF.

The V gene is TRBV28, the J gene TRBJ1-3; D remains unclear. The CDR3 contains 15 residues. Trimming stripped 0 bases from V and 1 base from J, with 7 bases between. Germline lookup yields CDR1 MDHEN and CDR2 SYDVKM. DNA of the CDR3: TGTGCCAGCAGTTTATGGGCATTTTCTGGAAACACCATATATTTT. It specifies CASSLWAFSGNTIYF.

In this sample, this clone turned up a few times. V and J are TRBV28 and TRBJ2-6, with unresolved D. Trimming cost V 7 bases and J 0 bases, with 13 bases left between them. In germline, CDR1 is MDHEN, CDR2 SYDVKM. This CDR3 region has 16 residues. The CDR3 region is CASKPGESSGANVLTF. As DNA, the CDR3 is TGTGCCAGCAAACCCGGTGAGAGCTCTGGGGCCAACGTCCTGACTTTC.

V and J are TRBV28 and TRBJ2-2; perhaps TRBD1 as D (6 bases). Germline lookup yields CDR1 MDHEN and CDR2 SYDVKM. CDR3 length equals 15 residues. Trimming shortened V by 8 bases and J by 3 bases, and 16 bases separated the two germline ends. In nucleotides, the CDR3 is TGTGCCAGCGCCCCTTTGGGGGCGGACACCGGGGAGCTGTTTTTT. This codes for CASAPLGADTGELFF.

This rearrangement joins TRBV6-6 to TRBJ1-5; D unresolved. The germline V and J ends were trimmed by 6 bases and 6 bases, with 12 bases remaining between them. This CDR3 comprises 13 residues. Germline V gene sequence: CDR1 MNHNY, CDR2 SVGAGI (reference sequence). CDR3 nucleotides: TGTGCCAGCAGACTGGACTTTGCTCAGCCCCAGCATTTT. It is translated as CASRLDFAQPQHF.

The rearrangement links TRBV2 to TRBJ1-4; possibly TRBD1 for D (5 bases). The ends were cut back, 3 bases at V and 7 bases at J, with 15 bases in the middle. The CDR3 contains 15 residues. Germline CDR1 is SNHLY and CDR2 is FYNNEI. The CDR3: CASSEMGGKGEKLFF. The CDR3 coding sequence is TGTGCCAGCAGTGAGATGGGGGGTAAGGGTGAAAAACTGTTTTTT.

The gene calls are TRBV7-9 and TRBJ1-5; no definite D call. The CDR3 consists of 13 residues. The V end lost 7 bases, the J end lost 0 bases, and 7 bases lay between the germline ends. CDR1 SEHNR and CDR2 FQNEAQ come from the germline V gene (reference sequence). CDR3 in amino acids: CASTGGSNQPQHF. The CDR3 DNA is TGTGCCAGCACCGGAGGTAGCAATCAGCCCCAGCATTTT.